This T cell receptor (beta chain) is from a study of blood T cell repertoires in COVID-19. Overall study: Material from acute and convalescent COVID-19 was sourced from the United States, Italy and Spain. The cDNA or gDNA used as material had been derived from T cells, B-cell-depleted T cells, or PBMCs.

Germline V gene lookup returns CDR1 LNHDA and CDR2 SQIVND (reference sequence). The CDR3 runs to 16 residues. With 7 bases clipped from V and 9 bases from J, the junction kept 15 bases outside the gene matches. Methods used by the authors: Amplification with reference gene primers provided the estimates of nucleated cell counts. Sequencing was performed with immunoSEQ multiplex PCR; in TCRdb, only in-frame clones are kept and a portion is missing. That table is the source of V, J and clone size, and D and trimming were worked out from the DNA. The data hold 200,000 or so clones, with over 70% observed a single time.

The receptor comes from a man aged 55 to 70 with active or convalescent COVID-19. The chain joins TRBV19 to TRBJ2-1; 10 bases fit TRBD1. The sample comprised peripheral blood. Written as DNA, the CDR3 is TGTGCCAGTACCCCCCGGACAGGGGGGGACCTGGGTGAGCAGTTCTTC. The encoded protein is CASTPRTGGDLGEQFF.